This T cell receptor (beta chain) was observed in a study of T cells in Graves' hyperthyroidism and ophthalmopathy. Researchers took RNA transcripts and amplified the TCR beta CDR3 regions from them. With the HTBI primer set, the TCR CDR3 went through a first round of RT-PCR. TCRdb re-analysed the multiplex PCR reads in MiXCR, keeping a single row per CDR3 protein. There are roughly 840,000 distinct CDR3 sequences in the sample; roughly 37% occur only once, and 7.5% to 9.5% lies in the top ten. Study-level findings and limits: Among clonotypes expanded in thyroid above 0.001, most were also found in blood.

This clonotype showed up just a few times. Its antigen is still unknown. The PBMCs had their origin in 10 ml of fresh peripheral blood. This TCR was recovered from a man younger than 35 with Graves' hyperthyroidism. The specimen was blood.

CDR3 sequence: CASSPAQVGQPQHF. DNA of the CDR3: TGTGCCAGCTCACCAGCACAGGTTGGACAGCCCCAGCATTTT. This sequence joins TRBV18 and TRBJ1-5, with a weak D call TRBD1 (5 bases). Germline CDR1 and CDR2: KGHSH and LQKENI. This CDR3 has 14 amino acids. Trimming left V 2 bases short and J 7 bases short, with 12 bases between.